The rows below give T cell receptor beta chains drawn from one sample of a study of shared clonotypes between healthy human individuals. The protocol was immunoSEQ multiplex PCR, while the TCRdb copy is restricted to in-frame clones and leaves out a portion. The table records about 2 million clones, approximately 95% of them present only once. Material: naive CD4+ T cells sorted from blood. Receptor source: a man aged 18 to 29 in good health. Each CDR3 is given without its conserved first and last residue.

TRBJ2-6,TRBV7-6,ASSLAGGQGPGANVLT
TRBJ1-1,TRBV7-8,ASSLERNTEAF
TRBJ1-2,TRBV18,ASSDSPYGYT
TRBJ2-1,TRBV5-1,ASSLASGTSGRARNEQF
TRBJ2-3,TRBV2,ASGTLAGPTDTQY
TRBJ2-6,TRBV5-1,ASTPDSGANVLT
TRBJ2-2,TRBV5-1,ASSLGGQGNTGELF
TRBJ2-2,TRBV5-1,ASSLGGANTGELF
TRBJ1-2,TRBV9,ASSPRNPYGYT
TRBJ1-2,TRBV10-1,ASDYRGTNYGYT
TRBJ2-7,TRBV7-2,ASSLGRGEQY
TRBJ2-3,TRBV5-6,ASSLSSGTGYDTQY
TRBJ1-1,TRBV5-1,ASSLGRLGNTEAF
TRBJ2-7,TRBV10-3,ATGTGTYEQY
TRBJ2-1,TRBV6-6,ASSTRKGIEQF
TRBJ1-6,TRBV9,ASSAQGANSPLH
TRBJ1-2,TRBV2,ASSDRGYGYT
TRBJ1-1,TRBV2,ASSDDEGRNTEAF
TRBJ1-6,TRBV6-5,ASSPGTPGQTLH
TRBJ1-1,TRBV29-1,SVDRGMNTEAF
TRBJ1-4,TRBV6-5,ASSYFPPRPEKLF
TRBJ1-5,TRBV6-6,ASSYEAGNQPQH
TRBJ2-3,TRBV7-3,ASSLGGNTQY
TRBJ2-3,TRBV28,ASTEGTDTQY
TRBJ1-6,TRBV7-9,ASSLGGQGGEFTLH
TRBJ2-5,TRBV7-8,ASKLAGQETQY
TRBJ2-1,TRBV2,ASSRQGSGNNEQF
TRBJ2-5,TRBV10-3,AISRFSGGLETQY
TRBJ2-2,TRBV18,ASSLRIGENTGELF
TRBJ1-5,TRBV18,ASSQMGGSDNQPQH
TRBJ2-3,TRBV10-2,ASSVQPGDTQY
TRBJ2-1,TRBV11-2,ASSLGQGNWNEQF
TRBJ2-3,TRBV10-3,AISEAKGVFSTDTQY
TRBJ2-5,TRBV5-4,ASSLVSNGGVRQETQY